This is a list of T cell receptor beta chains from one sample in a study of blood T cell repertoires in COVID-19. Libraries were prepared by immunoSEQ multiplex PCR; TCRdb keeps only in-frame clonotypes and omits some of them. Of under 100,000 clones listed, around four fifths are singletons. Sequenced sample: peripheral blood. The receptor set was obtained from a woman aged 70-85 years with active or convalescent COVID-19. CDR3s include the opening cysteine and the closing phenylalanine or tryptophan. A D gene is named only where the DNA matches it firmly. Clone size is not always given. Where it is, it says once, few, many or a class for expanded clones.

D gene	clone size	V gene	J gene	CDR3 DNA	CDR3 protein
.	.	TRBV18	TRBJ2-5	TGTGCCAGCTCCCTACTACAGGGCCAAGAGACCCAGTACTTC	CASSLLQGQETQYF
TRBD1	.	TRBV5-1	TRBJ1-3	TGCGCCAGCAGCGCTCAAGGACAGGGCTCTGGAAACACCATATATTTT	CASSAQGQGSGNTIYF
TRBD1	few	TRBV7-8	TRBJ1-1	TGTGCCAGCAGCCGTGACAGGGACACTGAAGCTTTCTTT	CASSRDRDTEAFF
.	.	TRBV5-1	TRBJ1-1	TGCGCCAGCAGCTTGTGGGCAGGGAACACTGAAGCTTTCTTT	CASSLWAGNTEAFF
TRBD1	.	TRBV18	TRBJ1-1	TGTGCCAGCTCAGGAGCTCCGGGACAGGGGGCAGGAACTGAAGCTTTCTTT	CASSGAPGQGAGTEAFF
.	.	TRBV18	TRBJ2-7	TGTGCCAGCTCACCACTAACAGCAAGCTACGAGCAGTACTTC	CASSPLTASYEQYF
.	.	TRBV5-4	TRBJ2-1	TGTGCCAGCAGCTTGGACAACAGGGTGGAGCAGTTCTTC	CASSLDNRVEQFF
TRBD1	.	TRBV2	TRBJ1-1	TGTGCCAGCAGTGCCCTCCTTGGGACAGCTGAAGCTTTCTTT	CASSALLGTAEAFF
.	.	TRBV6-1	TRBJ1-2	TGTGCCAGCAGTGAGTCAGTGCTCTATGGCTACACCTTC	CASSESVLYGYTF
.	.	TRBV24-1	TRBJ1-5	TGTGCCACCAGTGGAGAGGGCTCCCATCAGCCCCAGCATTTT	CATSGEGSHQPQHF
TRBD1	.	TRBV2	TRBJ1-5	TGTGCCAGTAGTCTAGGGGGCGATCAGCCCCAGCATTTT	CASSLGGDQPQHF
TRBD1	.	TRBV4-1	TRBJ1-2	TGCGCCAGCAGCGCTTATCCGGGACAGGGGGCGAGCAACTATGGCTACACCTTC	CASSAYPGQGASNYGYTF
.	.	TRBV6-5	TRBJ1-1	TGTGCCAGCAGTTACAGCAGGAATGAAGCTTTCTTT	CASSYSRNEAFF
TRBD2	.	TRBV3-1/TRBV3-2	TRBJ2-7	TGTGCCAGCAGGTCCACTAGCGGGGGGGAAGACCGCTACGAGCAGTACTTC	CASRSTSGGEDRYEQYF
TRBD2	.	TRBV3-1/TRBV3-2	TRBJ2-5	TGTGCCAGCAGCCAACTAGCGGTCCAAGAGACCCAGTACTTC	CASSQLAVQETQYF
TRBD2	.	TRBV29-1	TRBJ2-3	TGCAGCGGAGGCGGGGGGGCCCCATCAGGAGATACGCAGTATTTT	CSGGGGAPSGDTQYF
.	.	TRBV11-2	TRBJ1-5	TGTGCCAGCAGCTTAGGCGGGGGGTTGCAGCCCCAGCATTTT	CASSLGGGLQPQHF
TRBD2	.	TRBV2	TRBJ2-2	TGTGCCAGCAGGGAGGGACTAGCGGGGGCGGTCGGGGAGCTGTTTTTT	CASREGLAGAVGELFF
TRBD2	.	TRBV24-1	TRBJ2-1	TGTGCCACCAGTGATTTTACCGGGGGGAACAATGAGCAGTTCTTC	CATSDFTGGNNEQFF
TRBD1	.	TRBV12-3/TRBV12-4	TRBJ1-1	TGTGCCAGCAGCCCGTATCAGGGGGCGTTTGCTTTCTTT	CASSPYQGAFAFF
.	.	TRBV6-5	TRBJ1-6	TGTGCCAGCGGGCAGTTTCGACAGGAGGATTCACCCCTCCACTTT	CASGQFRQEDSPLHF
TRBD2	.	TRBV28	TRBJ2-1	TGTGCCAGCGGGCGGGGGGGAAAAAACAATGAGCAGTTCTTC	CASGRGGKNNEQFF
.	.	TRBV7-2	TRBJ2-3	TGTGCCAGCAGCTTACTTTATCTCGATACGCAGTATTTT	CASSLLYLDTQYF
TRBD1	.	TRBV25-1	TRBJ1-4	TGTGCCAGCAGAGACGACAGGGCGGATGAAAAACTGTTTTTT	CASRDDRADEKLFF
.	.	TRBV6-2/TRBV6-3	TRBJ1-5	TGTGCCAGCAGTAATCCTATTCAGCCCCAGCATTTT	CASSNPIQPQHF
.	once	TRBV6-5	TRBJ1-1	TGTGCCAGTGTACTACAGGCGTACACTGAAGCTTTCTTT	CASVLQAYTEAFF
TRBD2	.	TRBV9	TRBJ2-5	TGTGCCAGCAGCCCGGGGGGGTACCAAGAGACCCAGTACTTC	CASSPGGYQETQYF
TRBD2	.	TRBV2	TRBJ2-5	TGTGCCAGCAGTAGACAGGACGAGACTAGCGGGGCACAAGAGACCCAGTACTTC	CASSRQDETSGAQETQYF
TRBD2	.	TRBV4-2	TRBJ2-3	TGTGCCAGCAGCCCGGAGCGGGGGGAAGATACGCAGTATTTT	CASSPERGEDTQYF
.	.	TRBV10-3	TRBJ1-4	TGTGCCATCAGCACAGAGCCCGACAATGAAAAACTGTTTTTT	CAISTEPDNEKLFF
.	.	TRBV6-5	TRBJ2-7	TGTGCCAGCAGGGAGGCGGGGCGGGCCTACGAGCAGTACTTC	CASREAGRAYEQYF
.	.	TRBV5-6	TRBJ2-1	TGTGCCAGCAGCTTGACTAGCAGGTCTGAGCAGTTCTTC	CASSLTSRSEQFF
.	.	TRBV12-3/TRBV12-4	TRBJ1-1	TGTGCCAGCAGCAGAACCCCGGGTACTGAAGCTTTCTTT	CASSRTPGTEAFF
.	once	TRBV2	TRBJ2-3	TGTGCCAGCAGTGAAGGGACAAAAACCTACACAGATACGCAGTATTTT	CASSEGTKTYTDTQYF
TRBD1	.	TRBV7-8	TRBJ1-6	TGTGCCAGCAGCTTAACTGGGACAGGGGGAACACCCCTCCACTTT	CASSLTGTGGTPLHF
TRBD2	.	TRBV7-2	TRBJ2-2	TGTGCCAGCAGCTTACTGCCGGGGGGGCCGAGGGAGCTGTTTTTT	CASSLLPGGPRELFF
.	.	TRBV24-1	TRBJ1-4	TGTGCCACCATGCCCTCTGGGGGGGCGCGGGTTGAAAAACTGTTTTTT	CATMPSGGARVEKLFF